This TCR beta chain stems from a study of blood T cell repertoires in COVID-19. On the study more broadly: The United States, Italy and Spain were the sources of the acute and convalescent COVID-19 samples. From T cells, B-cell-depleted T cells, or PBMCs came the material, which was cDNA or gDNA.

Using immunoSEQ multiplex PCR, the repertoire was profiled, and TCRdb retains in-frame clones only, with some absent. The data hold about 130,000 clones, with roughly three quarters observed a single time. V shed 3 bases, J shed 7 bases, and the junction held 6 bases outside the gene matches. The length of the CDR3 is 15 residues. Germline loops: CDR1 SGDLS, CDR2 YYNGEE. The receptor comes from a woman in her sixties or seventies with acute or convalescent COVID-19. Source material: peripheral blood. This chain joins TRBV9 and TRBJ1-4, with 10 nucleotides matching TRBD1. The DNA of the CDR3 is TGTGCCAGCAGCGCTACCGGGACAGGGGTTGAAAAACTGTTTTTT. Its protein is CASSATGTGVEKLFF. The whole variable domain, remainder taken from reference TRBV9 and TRBJ1-4, is DSGVTQTPKHLITATGQRVTLRCSPRSGDLSVYWYQQSLDQGLQFLIQYYNGEERAKGNILERFSAQQFPDLHSELNLSSLELGDSALYFCASSATGTGVEKLFFGSGTQLSVL.